This T cell receptor beta chain was sequenced during a study of control samples from healthy donors and cancer patients. This CDR3 contains 12 residues. V lost 3 bases and J lost 3, with 2 bases in between. Germline values: CDR1 MNHEY, CDR2 SVGAGI. The protocol was immunoSEQ multiplex PCR, while the TCRdb copy is restricted to in-frame clones and leaves out a portion. Of tens of thousands of clones listed, about 90% were seen once; the top ten hold more than 3%. This chain links TRBV6-5 with TRBJ2-2; no reliable D call. This sequence was found in a woman between 50 and 59 years old in good health. Sequenced sample: blood. CDR3 coding DNA: TGTGCCAGCAGTTATGACACCGGGGAGCTGTTTTTT. This gives the protein CASSYDTGELFF.